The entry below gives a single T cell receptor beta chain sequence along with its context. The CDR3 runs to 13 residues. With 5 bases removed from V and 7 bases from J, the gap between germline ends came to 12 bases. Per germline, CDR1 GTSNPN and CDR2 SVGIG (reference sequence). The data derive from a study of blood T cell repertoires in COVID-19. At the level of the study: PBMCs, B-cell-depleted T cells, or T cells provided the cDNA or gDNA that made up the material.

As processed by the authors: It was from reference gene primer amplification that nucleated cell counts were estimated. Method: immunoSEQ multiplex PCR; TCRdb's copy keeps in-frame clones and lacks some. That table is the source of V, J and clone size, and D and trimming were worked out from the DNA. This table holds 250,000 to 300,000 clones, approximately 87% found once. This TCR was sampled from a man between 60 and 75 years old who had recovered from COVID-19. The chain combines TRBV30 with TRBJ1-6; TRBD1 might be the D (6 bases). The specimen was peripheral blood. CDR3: CAWDTGRNSPLHF. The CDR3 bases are TGTGCCTGGGACACAGGGCGCAATTCACCCCTCCACTTT.